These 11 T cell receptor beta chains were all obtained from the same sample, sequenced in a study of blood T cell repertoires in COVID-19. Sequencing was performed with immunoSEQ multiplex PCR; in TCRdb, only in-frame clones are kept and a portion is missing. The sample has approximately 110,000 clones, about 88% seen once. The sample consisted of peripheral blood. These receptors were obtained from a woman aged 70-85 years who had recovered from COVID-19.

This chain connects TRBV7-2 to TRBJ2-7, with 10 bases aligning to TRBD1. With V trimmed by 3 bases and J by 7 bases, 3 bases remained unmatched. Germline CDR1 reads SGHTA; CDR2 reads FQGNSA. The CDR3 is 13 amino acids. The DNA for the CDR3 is TGTGCCAGCAGCTTGACAGGGGGCGGGGAGCAGTACTTC. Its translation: CASSLTGGGEQYF.

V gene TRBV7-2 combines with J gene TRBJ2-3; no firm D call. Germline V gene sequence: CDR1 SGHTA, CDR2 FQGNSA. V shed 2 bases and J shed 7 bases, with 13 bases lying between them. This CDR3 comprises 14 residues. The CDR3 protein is CASSLNQAPNTQYF. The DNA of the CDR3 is TGTGCCAGCAGCTTAAATCAGGCTCCTAATACGCAGTATTTT.

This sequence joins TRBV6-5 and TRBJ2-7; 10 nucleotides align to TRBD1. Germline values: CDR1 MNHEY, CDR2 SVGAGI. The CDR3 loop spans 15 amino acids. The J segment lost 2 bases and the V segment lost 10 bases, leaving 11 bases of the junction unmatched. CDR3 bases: TGTGCCATCGACACCGGGACAGGGGACACCTACGAGCAGTACTTC. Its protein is CAIDTGTGDTYEQYF.

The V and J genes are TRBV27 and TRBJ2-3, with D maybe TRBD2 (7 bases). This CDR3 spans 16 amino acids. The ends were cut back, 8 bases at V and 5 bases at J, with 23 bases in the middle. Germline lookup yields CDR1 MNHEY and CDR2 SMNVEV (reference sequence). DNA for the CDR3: TGTGCCAGCCGCCGGCTAGGGGGAGGGATTGGAGATACGCAGTATTTT. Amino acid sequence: CASRRLGGGIGDTQYF.

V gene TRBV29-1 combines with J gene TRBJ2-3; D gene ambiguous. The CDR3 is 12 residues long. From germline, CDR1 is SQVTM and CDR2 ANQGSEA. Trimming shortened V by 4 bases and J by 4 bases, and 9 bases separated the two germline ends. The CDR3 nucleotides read TGCAGCGTTGGGCCGGGTGCAGATACGCAGTATTTT. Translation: CSVGPGADTQYF.

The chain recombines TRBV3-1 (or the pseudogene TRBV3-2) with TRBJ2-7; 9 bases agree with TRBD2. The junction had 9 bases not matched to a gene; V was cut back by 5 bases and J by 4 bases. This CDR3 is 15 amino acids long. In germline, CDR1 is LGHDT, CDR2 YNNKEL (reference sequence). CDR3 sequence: CASSEAERGAYEQYF. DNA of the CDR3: TGTGCCAGCAGCGAAGCAGAGCGGGGGGCATACGAGCAGTACTTC.

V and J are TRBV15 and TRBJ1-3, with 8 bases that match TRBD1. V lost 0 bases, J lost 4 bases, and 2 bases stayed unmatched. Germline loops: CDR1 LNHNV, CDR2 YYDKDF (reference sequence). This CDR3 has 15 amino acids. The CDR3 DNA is TGTGCCACCAGCAGAGACAGGGGGCCAGGAAACACCATATATTTT. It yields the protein CATSRDRGPGNTIYF.

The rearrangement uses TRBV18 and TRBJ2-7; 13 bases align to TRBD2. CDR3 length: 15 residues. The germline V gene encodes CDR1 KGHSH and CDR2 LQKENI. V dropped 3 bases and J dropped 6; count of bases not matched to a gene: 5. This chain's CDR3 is CASSPTSGRAREQYF. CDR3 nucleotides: TGTGCCAGCTCACCCACTAGCGGGAGGGCGCGCGAGCAGTACTTC.

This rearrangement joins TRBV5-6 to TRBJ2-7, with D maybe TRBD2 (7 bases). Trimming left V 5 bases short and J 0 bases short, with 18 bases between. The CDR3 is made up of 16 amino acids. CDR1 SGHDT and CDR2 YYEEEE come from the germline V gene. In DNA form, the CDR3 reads TGTGCCAGCAGTACTGGCCCGGGGGGCCGCTCCTACGAGCAGTACTTC. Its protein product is CASSTGPGGRSYEQYF.

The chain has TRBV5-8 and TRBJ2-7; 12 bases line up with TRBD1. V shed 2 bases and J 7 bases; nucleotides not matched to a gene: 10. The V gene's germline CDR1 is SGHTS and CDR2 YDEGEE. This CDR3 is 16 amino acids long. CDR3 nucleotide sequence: TGTGCCAGCAGCTTAGGTGGGGGACAGGGGGCGCGTGAGCAGTACTTC. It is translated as CASSLGGGQGAREQYF.

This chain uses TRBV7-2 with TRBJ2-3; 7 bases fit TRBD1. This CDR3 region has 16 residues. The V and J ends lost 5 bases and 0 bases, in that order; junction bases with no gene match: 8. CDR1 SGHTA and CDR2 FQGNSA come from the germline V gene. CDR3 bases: TGTGCCAGCAGCGCCCGCAGGGGGTGGAGCACAGATACGCAGTATTTT. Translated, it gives CASSARRGWSTDTQYF.